Sequencing of this T cell receptor beta chain was carried out in a study of T cells in Graves' hyperthyroidism and ophthalmopathy. Authors of the study amplified TCR beta CDR3 regions from RNA transcripts. With the HTBI primer set, the TCR CDR3 went through a first round of RT-PCR. TCRdb processed the multiplex PCR reads anew with MiXCR; each CDR3 protein has one entry. The repertoire consists of hundreds of thousands of distinct CDR3 sequences, with 14% to 15% occurring once and the leading ten covering around 4.5%. Germline CDR1 MNHNS, CDR2 SASEGT. The ends lost 4 bases at V and 2 bases at J; junction bases unmatched: 7. The CDR3 is 16 amino acids.

This chain connects TRBV6-1 to TRBJ2-2; TRBD1 matches 7 bases. The source of this sequence is a woman between 40 and 55 years old with Graves' ophthalmopathy. Sample: blood. CDR3 nucleotide sequence: TGTGCCAGCAGTGGCAGGGGGTATGCCAACACCGGGGAGCTGTTTTTT. This translates into CASSGRGYANTGELFF.